Shown below are 6 T cell receptor beta chains from a single sample sequenced in a study of cytomegalovirus exposure and HLA in healthy donors. The PCR had 60 Vbeta and 13 Jbeta primers. Sequencing used immunoSEQ multiplex PCR; TCRdb keeps in-frame clones, though not all of them. The sample lists some 120,000 clones, less than 85% occurring once. Sequences were obtained from PBMCs. These receptors were collected from a woman between 40 and 50 years old in good health and CMV-seronegative.

The V and J genes are TRBV2 and TRBJ2-1, with D tentatively TRBD2 (6 bases). This CDR3 has 15 amino acids. The germline CDR1 and CDR2 sequences are SNHLY and FYNNEI. Trimming stripped 7 bases from V and 0 bases from J, with 13 bases between. The CDR3 loop reads CASTRDSASYNEQFF. In DNA form, the CDR3 reads TGTGCCAGCACCAGGGACTCAGCCTCCTACAATGAGCAGTTCTTC.

V gene TRBV5-6 combines with J gene TRBJ1-3; tentatively, D is TRBD1 (5 bases). This CDR3 region has 15 residues. Germline V gene data show CDR1 as SGHDT and CDR2 as YYEEEE. Trimming removed 5 bases at V and 0 bases at J, with 12 bases between. The CDR3: CASREQAYSGNTIYF. CDR3 coding DNA: TGTGCCAGCAGGGAACAGGCTTACTCTGGAAACACCATATATTTT.

The rearrangement uses TRBV6-5 and TRBJ2-1; 10 positions match TRBD2. The CDR3 is 14 amino acids. The V segment lost 7 bases and the J segment 6 bases; nucleotides outside the gene matches: 6. Germline CDR1 is MNHEY and CDR2 is SVGAGI. The CDR3 nucleotides are TGTGCCAGCAAGATTGGACTAGCGGTCAATGAGCAGTTCTTC. This codes for CASKIGLAVNEQFF.

This clone has a single count. The chain recombines TRBV29-1 with TRBJ2-7; 10 nucleotides match TRBD1. Germline V lookup: CDR1 SQVTM, CDR2 ANQGSEA. Trimming took 8 bases from V and 6 from J; bases not matched to a gene: 10. The CDR3 has 13 residues. The CDR3 DNA reads as TGCAGCATTGGACAGGGGGGGACGGGCGAGCAGTACTTC. Residues: CSIGQGGTGEQYF.

This clone was detected only a few times. This sequence joins TRBV21-1 and TRBJ2-7; the table's D gene call, TRBD2, was not cross checked with the DNA. TRBV21-1 is a known pseudogene. The CDR3 consists of 14 residues. This chain's CDR3 is CASSKPEGGHEQYF. The CDR3 DNA reads TGTGCCAGCAGCAAACCGGAGGGAGGCCACGAGCAGTACTTC.

This clone has only a few counts. V gene TRBV11-1 combines with J gene TRBJ1-1; TRBD1 agrees at 7 bases. This CDR3 is 15 amino acids long. Germline-derived CDR1 and CDR2 are SGHAT and FQDESV (reference sequence). V gave up 5 bases and J gave up 11 bases; unmatched junction bases: 17. The CDR3 region has the DNA TGTGCCAGCAGCAAGACTCCGGGACAGCAAAAGGGGGCTTTCTTT. Encoded protein: CASSKTPGQQKGAFF. Using reference TRBV11-1 and TRBJ1-1 for the parts outside the CDR3, the full variable domain is EAEVAQSPRYKITEKSQAVAFWCDPISGHATLYWYRQILGQGPELLVQFQDESVVDDSQLPKDRFSAERLKGVDSTLKIQPAELGDSAMYLCASSKTPGQQKGAFFGQGTRLTVV.